The entry below describes one TCR beta chain. It lacks a known antigen. No base-level quality is on record; no much larger clone is a single base apart. The data belong to a study of cytomegalovirus exposure and HLA in healthy donors (dated by TCRdb to between 2016 and 2019). At the level of the whole study: An earlier analysis of a few hundred of the donors reported 276 Gb of sequence data and around 100 million unique TCR beta sequences obtained from roughly 180 million T cells. The study profiled the T cell repertoires of approximately 700 subjects by immunosequencing and related them to cytomegalovirus serostatus. All discovery cohort repertoires had been generated using a single sequencing platform. Among some 400 genotyped donors of the cohort, an average of roughly 240,000 unique TCR beta nucleotide sequences were sequenced per donor, roughly 20% of them non-productive. Of the 350 to 400 genotyped donors, 65% to 90% fell in the genetic ancestry cluster associated with self-reported Caucasian donors. Roughly 300 gigabases of sequencing data and around 80 million unique TCR sequences made up an early release that covered approximately 620 HLA-typed donors. To decide whether each TCR beta V gene segment behaved as functional or pseudogenic, an earlier analysis of some 570 of the donors relied on high-throughput TCR beta sequencing. HLA typing covered class I and class II loci at four-digit resolution. The aim of the study was to test whether cataloging public T cell receptors could identify signatures of past pathogen exposure. Besides the first cohort of around 670 subjects, a separate validation cohort made up of 120 different subjects was used. To study patterns of TCR occurrence, a later analysis re-analyzed previously published TCR beta repertoires from several hundred donors and added high-resolution HLA genotyping. Four or five DR-DQ haplotypes were handled as single units for association and clustering because linkage in the cohort was strong. A later genetic analysis took genome-wide SNP genotypes for about 60% of the roughly 670 donors and used that subset as a discovery cohort. High-throughput TCR immunosequencing, statistical association of individual TCRs with disease status, and machine learning were combined to predict cytomegalovirus infection status. Typing coverage differed by locus: A, B, C, DRB1 and DQB1 were typed in about 629-640 donors, DQA1 in approximately 520, DPA1 in approximately 600, and DPB1 in 400 to 490. Donor age, sex, ethnicity and CMV serostatus were compiled together with the repertoire data. Rather than using new phenotypic data, the later analysis identified candidate immune exposures from TCR beta sequences and from how often those sequences occurred across donors.

Overall results and qualifications from the work: While some public TCRs were present in many individuals, most TCR sequences turned up only very rarely across donors. In a later genetic analysis, a missense DCLRE1C variant was associated with V-gene and J-gene trimming of TCR beta chains, and the association was replicated in an independent cohort. Because counts were too low, seventeen rarely observed V segments, including chromosome 9 orphons, were left out of the earlier analysis of 500 to 650 of the donors. The presence/absence analyses assumed that sequencing depth was roughly uniform across donors, and that assumption may not be true. A later analysis reported that several top co-occurrence clusters appeared linked to parvovirus B19, influenza, CMV and Epstein-Barr virus. In a later analysis, the rate of TCR association differed among HLA loci, with DRB1 alleles having the most associated TCRs and HLA-C alleles having the fewest. The cohort was sequenced for TCR beta chains only, and without alpha or paired-chain data the features that could be detected were limited. Some IMGT-functional V segments, including TRBV6-2 and TRBV6-3, could not be distinguished by the 87-base-pair reads and were therefore excluded. For the cohort, immune exposure information was limited to CMV serostatus. Correlated functional status among segregating V segments might reflect linkage disequilibrium, but an unknown experimental factor could not be ruled out. In a later analysis, over 15,000 TCR beta sequences were associated with specific HLA alleles at a false discovery rate of 0.05. The sequencing pipeline was judged likely to have produced a cluster of highly shared sequence variants as a technical artifact. Because HLA typing was unavailable for some donors at each locus, only the typed subset was used in association tests. In vitro tests confirmed that a few of the cytomegalovirus-associated TCR beta chains recognize cytomegalovirus antigens. In an earlier analysis of 500 to 650 of the donors, most TCR beta V segments appeared in productive rearrangements about 87% or about 30% of the time, broadly matching IMGT annotations. The study gave a list of 150 to 200 TCR beta chains associated with cytomegalovirus. A later genetic analysis reported fewer N-insertions in productive TCRs among donors in an Asian-associated ancestry cluster than the roughly 620-donor mean. The classifier was reported to diagnose cytomegalovirus status with high specificity and sensitivity in both the original cohort and the validation cohort. According to the authors, the approach could potentially be generalized to other disease states and immunological phenotypes. A further reported finding was that TCR beta sequences accurately predicted the HLA-A and HLA-B alleles for most subjects in the first cohort. Compared with equally common non-associated chains, HLA-associated TCR beta chains in a later analysis were more clonally expanded and had lower generation probabilities. In a later analysis, most CMV-associated TCR beta chains were found to appear HLA-restricted, with HLA associations seemingly driven largely by CMV exposure. When HLA alleles, especially DR and DQ, strongly co-occurred, TCR associations were difficult to assign to individual alleles.

The library was generated by the immunoSEQ multiplex PCR assay. A mixture of 60 forward primers for TCR Vbeta segments and 13 reverse primers for TCR Jbeta segments was used in the multiplex PCR. Amplification of the CDR3 region of rearranged TCR beta genes was performed with a multiplex PCR assay on genomic DNA. On the Illumina HiSeq System, the amplified TCR beta libraries were sequenced as 87-base-pair reads. The study's processing was this. A later analysis counted 75 million to 100 million unique TCR beta chains across the 550 to 800 repertoires, and some 11 million of these chains were shared by at least two donors. Raw reads were error-corrected and collapsed into unique sequences by a nearest-neighbor algorithm in which closely related sequences were merged to remove PCR and sequencing errors. V, D and J gene segments were assigned by aligning CDR3 sequences to IMGT reference sequences. For a sequence to be retained, at least a six-nucleotide match to both a V gene segment and a J gene segment was required. A rearrangement counted as productive if the CDR3 had no stop codons and remained in frame with V and J, and every other rearrangement counted as non-productive. Following IMGT convention, CDR3 was defined as the stretch from the second conserved V-encoded cysteine up to the conserved J-encoded phenylalanine. In an earlier analysis of more than 550 of the donors, sequences lacking an unambiguous match to a single V gene segment were excluded. An earlier analysis of several hundred of the donors called V segments functional above 56.7% productive rearrangements and segregating when the between-donor standard deviation exceeded 5%. A statistical classification framework was built to diagnose cytomegalovirus status from the catalog of TCR beta chain sequences. In a later analysis, TCR nucleotide sequences were compared against IMGT/GENE-DB human TR gene sequences so that V and J genes could be assigned. A later analysis assigned CDR3 sequences and most-parsimonious VDJ recombination scenarios with the TCRdist pipeline. In a later analysis, every TCR beta chain was defined by the combination of its CDR3 amino acid sequence and its V-gene family, and reads without a unique V-gene family were dropped. As a way to deal with suspected cross-contamination and a sequencing artifact, a later analysis dropped roughly 600 nucleotide sequences that were highly shared and had low generation probability. In a later analysis, a clonal expansion index for each public chain was calculated from normalized within-repertoire ranks of inferred template counts. A later analysis computed generation probabilities with a VDJ recombination model fitted to out-of-frame rearrangements, and checked the results against IGoR. In a later analysis, TCR-TCR, TCR-HLA and TCR-CMV co-occurrence was scored with hypergeometric tests, and a repertoire-size bias correction was applied to TCR pairs. In a later analysis, false discovery rates were estimated by permuting HLA or CMV assignments 20 times. A later analysis grouped co-occurring TCRs with DBSCAN, adding TCRdist sequence similarity when clustering within HLA-allele-positive subsets. Repertoires with fewer than 30,000 or more than 120,000 public chains, plus five repertoires with anomalous nucleotide sharing, were excluded from co-occurrence clustering. Not all clones reach the TCRdb copy of this immuneACCESS table, which keeps in-frame sequences only. Checked studies attribute under half of the gap to unresolved V genes and leave the rest unexplained. V and J calls and clone size are those listed in that table; D and trimming were worked out from the DNA. The sample table contains 100,000 to 150,000 clones; only one count was recorded for roughly 80% of them. Roughly 4.1% of the sample comes from the top ten.

Per the germline V gene, LGHNA is the CDR1 and YSLEER is the CDR2. The V end loses 0 bases and the J end loses 3 bases, and a stretch of 7 bases separates them. The CDR3 contains 14 residues, cysteine and phenylalanine counted. Just the 42-base CDR3 DNA is kept, in frame starting at base 1. In total, just over 650 healthy bone marrow donors made up the cohort. At the time of sampling, all cohort members were nominally healthy, though unrecorded immune exposures were likely present. The donor tested CMV seropositive, placing the donor among the 310 or so seropositive members of the cohort. Each donor provided a peripheral blood sample, and peripheral blood mononuclear cells were used for TCR beta sequencing. Genomic DNA was extracted from the blood cell samples with the Qiagen DNeasy Blood Extraction Kit.

Source material: PBMCs. The TCR was taken from a man in his late teens or twenties in good health and CMV-seropositive. The chain employs TRBV4-3 and TRBJ2-3, with the identity of the D gene unclear. The CDR3 protein is CASSQDIQTDTQYF. The nucleotide sequence is given as TGCGCCAGCAGCCAAGATATACAGACAGATACGCAGTATTTT.